Each of the 21 T cell receptor beta chains below was sequenced from the same sample in a study of blood T cell repertoires in COVID-19. TCRdb keeps only in-frame clones here, not all; method: immunoSEQ multiplex PCR. The data show 27,000 or so clones, with about four fifths seen just once and roughly 71% held by the top ten. Sequencing was carried out using peripheral blood. Receptor source: a man in his 70s with acute or convalescent COVID-19.

This chain uses TRBV30 with TRBJ2-1; 12 nucleotides line up with TRBD1. The V and J ends lost 5 bases and 7 bases, in that order; junction bases with no gene match: 6. The CDR3 is 14 residues long. Germline V gives CDR1 GTSNPN, CDR2 SVGIG (reference sequence). The CDR3 nucleotides read TGTGCCTGGGGGGACAGGGGGCGCGGGAATGAGCAGTTCTTC. Its protein is CAWGDRGRGNEQFF.

The J gene is TRBJ1-2, the V gene TRBV2; TRBD1 agrees at 8 bases. The CDR3 spans 16 residues. V dropped 7 bases and J dropped 0; count of bases not matched to a gene: 10. In germline, CDR1 is SNHLY, CDR2 FYNNEI. The DNA for the CDR3 is TGTGCCAGCAACCTGGGACAGGCGATAGCTAACTATGGCTACACCTTC. Protein sequence: CASNLGQAIANYGYTF.

J is TRBJ2-4 and V is TRBV6-1, with 9 bases matching TRBD1. Germline V lookup: CDR1 MNHNS, CDR2 SASEGT. With 1 base clipped from V and 9 bases from J, the junction kept 4 bases outside the gene matches. The CDR3 runs 14 residues. For the CDR3, the DNA is TGTGCCAGCAGTGAAGGGACAGGGGCCCGCATTCAGTACTTC. Protein sequence: CASSEGTGARIQYF.

The genes are TRBV27 and TRBJ2-7; 8 bases are shared with TRBD2. Germline V gene lookup returns CDR1 MNHEY and CDR2 SMNVEV (reference sequence). The CDR3 covers 14 residues. V shed 5 bases, J shed 4 bases, and the junction held 7 bases outside the gene matches. The CDR3 sequence: CASSPRTSGYEQYF. As DNA, the CDR3 is TGTGCCAGCAGTCCCCGAACTAGCGGTTACGAGCAGTACTTC.

This clone was seen just once. The V gene is TRBV5-4, the J gene TRBJ2-1; the D gene is possibly TRBD2 (6 bases). V was cut by 0 bases and J by 4 bases, with 8 bases left in between. The CDR3 has 14 residues. Germline CDR1 SGHNT, CDR2 YYREEE (reference sequence). Here the CDR3 reads CASSLDAGYNEQFF. CDR3 in DNA: TGTGCCAGCAGCTTGGATGCGGGGTACAATGAGCAGTTCTTC.

V gene TRBV5-1 combines with J gene TRBJ2-7; TRBD2 agrees at 7 bases. The CDR3 extends over 15 amino acids. Germline assignment: CDR1 SGHRS and CDR2 YFSETQ. V shed 0 bases, J shed 4 bases, and the junction held 7 bases outside the gene matches. The CDR3 DNA reads TGCGCCAGCAGCTTGGTCCTAGCGGAGGGGTACGAGCAGTACTTC. Translation gives CASSLVLAEGYEQYF.

This clone came up once. This rearrangement joins TRBV7-6 to TRBJ2-3; TRBD1 matches 10 bases. The J segment lost 1 base and the V segment lost 5 bases, leaving 3 bases of the junction unmatched. This CDR3 is 15 amino acids long. CDR1 and CDR2 (germline): SGHVS, FNYEAQ. In DNA form, the CDR3 reads TGTGCCAGCAGCCACGGGACAGGGGGCACAGATACGCAGTATTTT. Its translation: CASSHGTGGTDTQYF. The complete variable domain, with remaining parts taken from reference TRBV7-6 and TRBJ2-3, reads GAGVSQSPRYKVTKRGQDVALRCDPISGHVSLYWYRQALGQGPEFLTYFNYEAQQDKSGLPNDRFSAERPEGSISTLTIQRTEQRDSAMYRCASSHGTGGTDTQYFGPGTRLTVL.

A few counts support this clone. The chain has TRBV4-1 and TRBJ1-2; 7 nucleotides align to TRBD1. Germline trimming cut 4 bases from V and 3 bases from J; bases unmatched to any gene: 5. CDR1 and CDR2 (germline): MGHRA, YSYEKL. The CDR3 extends over 14 amino acids. CDR3 nucleotide sequence: TGCGCCAGCAGCCTCCAGGGGGATTACTATGGCTACACCTTC. Its protein is CASSLQGDYYGYTF.

Points on this clone: The sample carries other DNA sequences with the same CDR3. This chain connects TRBV7-8 to TRBJ1-1; no clear D. Germline CDR1 is SGHVS and CDR2 is FQNEAQ. There are 14 residues in the CDR3. Trimming took off 5 bases at V and 4 bases at J, with 14 bases between the two ends. The CDR3 sequence: CASSVYQEGTEAFF. DNA of the CDR3: TGTGCCAGCAGCGTTTACCAGGAAGGCACTGAAGCTTTCTTT.

The V and J genes are TRBV18 and TRBJ2-2; D is possibly TRBD2 (5 bases). CDR3 length: 15 amino acids. The V end lost 3 bases, the J end lost 5 bases, and 13 bases lay between the germline ends. Germline V gene sequence: CDR1 KGHSH, CDR2 LQKENI. The CDR3 DNA reads TGTGCCAGCTCACCGAGGGAAGCGCAAACCGGGGAGCTGTTTTTT. Its translation is CASSPREAQTGELFF.

This chain joins TRBV7-4 and TRBJ1-4; maybe TRBD1 (5 bases). The CDR3 covers 13 residues. Germline CDR1 reads SGHVT; CDR2 reads SQSDAQ. CDR3 nucleotide sequence: TGTATCCTACAGGCCGTGGAGAGAGAAAAACTGTTTTTT. This gives the protein CILQAVEREKLFF.

This chain uses TRBV11-2 with TRBJ2-7, with a weak D call TRBD1 (6 bases). This CDR3 spans 14 amino acids. V lost 5 bases, J lost 3 bases, and 14 bases lay in between. Germline V CDR1 and CDR2: SGHAT, FQNNGV. CDR3 coding DNA: TGTGCCAGCAGCCCGACAGGAATTCGCTACGAGCAGTACTTC. Translated, it gives CASSPTGIRYEQYF.

This clone was observed a single time. The rearrangement links TRBV10-3 to TRBJ1-6, with D tentatively TRBD1 (6 bases). Deletions cut 7 bases from V and 7 bases from J, with 14 bases between. Germline V gene sequence: CDR1 ENHRY, CDR2 SYGVKD. CDR3 size: 14 residues. The CDR3 DNA reads TGTGCCATCAAGAGAATAGGACAGAATTCACCCCTCCACTTT. Protein: CAIKRIGQNSPLHF.

This clone has a handful of counts. This chain links TRBV18 with TRBJ2-3, with 9 positions matching TRBD2. Germline V CDR1 and CDR2: KGHSH, LQKENI. Trimming removed 0 bases from V and 1 base from J; junction bases left unmatched: 5. The CDR3 is 17 amino acids. The CDR3 is CASSPPGSGSGTDTQYF. DNA of the CDR3: TGTGCCAGCTCACCACCGGGTAGCGGGAGCGGCACAGATACGCAGTATTTT.

V is TRBV7-2 and J is TRBJ2-1; maybe TRBD2 (6 bases). Trimming pared 3 bases from V and 2 bases from J, leaving 11 bases between. Germline CDR1 reads SGHTA; CDR2 reads FQGNSA. The CDR3 loop spans 15 amino acids. CDR3 nucleotides: TGTGCCAGCAGCTTGGGCGGGACCACCTACAATGAGCAGTTCTTC. As protein: CASSLGGTTYNEQFF.

The chain couples TRBV27 to TRBJ2-2, with 9 bases that match TRBD2. The germline gives CDR1 MNHEY, CDR2 SMNVEV (reference sequence). The V segment lost 4 bases and the J segment 4 bases; nucleotides outside the gene matches: 7. The CDR3 sequence is 16 residues long. In nucleotides, the CDR3 is TGTGCCAGCAGTTCTCAGCGGGAGGCGTTCACCGGGGAGCTGTTTTTT. Its translation: CASSSQREAFTGELFF.

V gene TRBV28 combines with J gene TRBJ2-3, with TRBD1 as a possible D gene (5 bases). The CDR3 runs to 14 residues. Germline loops: CDR1 MDHEN, CDR2 SYDVKM. V was shortened by 2 bases and J by 2 bases, with 8 bases between the two germline ends. CDR3 DNA sequence: TGTGCCAGCAGTTTAGGGGCCGACACAGATACGCAGTATTTT. As protein: CASSLGADTDTQYF.

The rearrangement uses TRBV11-3 and TRBJ2-1; D ambiguous. Germline CDR1 SGHNT, CDR2 YENEEA. The CDR3 totals 13 residues. The V end was cut by 2 bases, the J end by 5 bases, with 7 bases between. For the CDR3, the DNA is TGTGCCAGCAGCTTAAGCAGGAACAATGAGCAGTTCTTC. It is translated as CASSLSRNNEQFF.

The V call is TRBV7-3, the J call TRBJ2-2, with 7 nucleotides matching TRBD2. The CDR3 contains 14 residues. V lost 1 base and J lost 9; bases outside the gene matches: 5. Germline values: CDR1 SGHTA, CDR2 FQGTGA. This CDR3 reads CASSLSGRVRELFF. The DNA of the CDR3 is TGTGCCAGCAGCTTAAGCGGGAGAGTCCGGGAGCTGTTTTTT.

CDR3 in DNA: TGTGCCAGCAGTCTCAGTGGGAGACAGGGCACCTCTGGCTACACCTTC. Translating gives CASSLSGRQGTSGYTF. The rearrangement links TRBV9 to TRBJ1-2, with TRBD1 matching over 7 bases. V lost 5 bases and J lost 7; bases outside the gene matches: 17. The CDR3 has 16 amino acids. Germline lookup yields CDR1 SGDLS and CDR2 YYNGEE.

The rearrangement joins TRBV6-1 to TRBJ2-7; D not certain. Between the trimmed V and J ends, which lost 1 base and 0 bases, there was a span of 16 bases. The CDR3 is 17 amino acids. Germline CDR1 MNHNS, CDR2 SASEGT. CDR3 region: CASSEGIRQEDSYEQYF. DNA of the CDR3: TGTGCCAGCAGTGAAGGTATACGGCAGGAAGACTCCTACGAGCAGTACTTC.